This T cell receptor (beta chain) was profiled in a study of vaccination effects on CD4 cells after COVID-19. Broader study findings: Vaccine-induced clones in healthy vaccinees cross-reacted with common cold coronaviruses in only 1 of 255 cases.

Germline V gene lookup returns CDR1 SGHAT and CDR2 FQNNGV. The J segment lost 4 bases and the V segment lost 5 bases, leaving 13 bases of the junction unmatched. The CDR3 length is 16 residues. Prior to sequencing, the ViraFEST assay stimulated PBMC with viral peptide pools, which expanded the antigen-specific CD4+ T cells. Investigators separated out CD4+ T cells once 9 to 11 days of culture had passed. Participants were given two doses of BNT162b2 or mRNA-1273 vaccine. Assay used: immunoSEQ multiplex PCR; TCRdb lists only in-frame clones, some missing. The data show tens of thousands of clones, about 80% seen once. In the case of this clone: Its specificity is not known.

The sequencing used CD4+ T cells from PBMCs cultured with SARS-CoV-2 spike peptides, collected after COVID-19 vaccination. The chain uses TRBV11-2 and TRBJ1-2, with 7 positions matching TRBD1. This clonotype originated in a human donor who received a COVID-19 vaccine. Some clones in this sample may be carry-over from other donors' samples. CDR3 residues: CASSPEGQAAFYGYTF. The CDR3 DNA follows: TGTGCCAGCAGCCCAGAAGGACAGGCGGCCTTCTATGGCTACACCTTC.